This is a list of T cell receptor beta chains from one sample in a study of metastatic and nonmetastatic thyroid tumors. TCRdb re-clonotyped the PCR reads through MiXCR. Of approximately 79,000 clones in the sample, around 7.8% were seen once. Sequenced material: blood. The source is a female donor with papillary thyroid cancer or a benign thyroid nodule (not recorded which). Some clones in this sample may be carry-over from other donors' samples. CDR3s include the opening cysteine and the closing phenylalanine or tryptophan. For some rows the clone size is stated as once, few or many, or as a class when expanded; others skip it.

v_call,clone_size,j_call,cdr3_aa
TRBV5-6,many,TRBJ2-7,CASSLVGGYEQYF
TRBV7-2,-,TRBJ2-3,CASSLGLAGNTQYF
TRBV10-3,few,TRBJ2-7,CAIGEGEYEQYF
TRBV7-9,many,TRBJ1-1,CAPRDRGRIDTEAFF
TRBV7-8,many,TRBJ1-1,CASSPGRGGNTEAFF
TRBV11-2,many,TRBJ2-7,CASSLEPGLAGGYEQYF
TRBV29-1,few,TRBJ2-1,CSAGGTVVNEQFF
TRBV20-1,many,TRBJ2-7,CSAPLGRGVMDEQYF
TRBV12-3/TRBV12-4,few,TRBJ2-5,CASSGGTQGRVETQYF
TRBV27,many,TRBJ1-5,CASRLRDSNQPQHF
TRBV29-1,-,TRBJ1-1,CSGISRTEAFF
TRBV20-1,-,TRBJ1-5,CSDRGRTRSSSNQPQHF
TRBV5-1,many,TRBJ1-1,CASSLESWPMNTEAFF
TRBV6-1,many,TRBJ1-6,CASNTAGPSPLHF
TRBV5-1,many,TRBJ2-5,CASSGSASSEETQYF
TRBV4-1,many,TRBJ1-4,CASSAGDISRVGEKLFF
TRBV6-5,many,TRBJ2-3,CASSYSGGLLFTDTQYF
TRBV6-6,many,TRBJ2-2,CASSYQHPGELFF
TRBV4-1,many,TRBJ2-7,CASSQDGGTGGYEQYF
TRBV11-2,many,TRBJ2-2,CASTAGSLMGTGELFF
TRBV6-5,few,TRBJ2-3,CASSYSGTSGGRTDTQYF
TRBV6-2/TRBV6-3,-,TRBJ2-2,CASSYPGTSGAQNTGELFF
TRBV9,-,TRBJ2-7,CASSPGSSHEQYF
TRBV6-1,few,TRBJ1-3,CASRDRPYSGNTIYF
TRBV7-2,many,TRBJ1-1,CASSSQRRLNTEAFF
TRBV27,-,TRBJ2-2,CASRQTSGGAGELFF
TRBV7-8,-,TRBJ1-2,CASSRRTGNYGYTF
TRBV10-1,many,TRBJ1-5,CASSDTYQPQHF
TRBV29-1,-,TRBJ1-2,CSVDLFPGTNNNYGYTF
TRBV12-3/TRBV12-4,many,TRBJ2-2,CASSLRGGGSGELFF
TRBV6-5,many,TRBJ2-3,CASSYRGTGEGDTQYF
TRBV2,many,TRBJ1-6,CASSSGTGESPLHF
TRBV7-2,many,TRBJ2-7,CASSRTSSLDEQYF
TRBV19,-,TRBJ1-2,CASTTGGSPNYGYTF
TRBV18,few,TRBJ1-6,CASSPLRDSTPLHF
TRBV5-6,many,TRBJ1-2,CASLSLGQGGQNYGYTF